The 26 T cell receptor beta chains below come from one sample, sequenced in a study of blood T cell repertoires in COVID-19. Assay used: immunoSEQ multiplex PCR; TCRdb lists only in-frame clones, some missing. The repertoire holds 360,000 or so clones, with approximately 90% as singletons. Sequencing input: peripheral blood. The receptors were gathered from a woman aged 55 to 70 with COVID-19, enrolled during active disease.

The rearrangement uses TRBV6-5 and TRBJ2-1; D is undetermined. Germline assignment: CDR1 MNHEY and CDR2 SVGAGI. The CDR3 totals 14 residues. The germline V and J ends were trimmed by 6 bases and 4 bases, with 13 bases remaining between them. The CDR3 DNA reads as TGTGCCAGCAGCTGGGCCCACGGTTACAATGAGCAGTTCTTC. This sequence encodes CASSWAHGYNEQFF.

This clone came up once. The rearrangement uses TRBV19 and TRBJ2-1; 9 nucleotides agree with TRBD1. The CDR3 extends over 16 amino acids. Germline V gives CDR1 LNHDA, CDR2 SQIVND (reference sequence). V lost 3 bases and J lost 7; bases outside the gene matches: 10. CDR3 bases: TGTGCCAGTAGTATCCTTGGACAGGGGCCAAAAAATGAGCAGTTCTTC. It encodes CASSILGQGPKNEQFF.

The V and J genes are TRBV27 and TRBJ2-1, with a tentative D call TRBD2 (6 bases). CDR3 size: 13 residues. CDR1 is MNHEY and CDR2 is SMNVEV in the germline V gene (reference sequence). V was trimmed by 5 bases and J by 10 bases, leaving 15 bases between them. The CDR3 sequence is CASSLGTFLEQFF. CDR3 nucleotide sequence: TGTGCCAGCAGTCTCGGGACTTTTTTAGAGCAGTTCTTC.

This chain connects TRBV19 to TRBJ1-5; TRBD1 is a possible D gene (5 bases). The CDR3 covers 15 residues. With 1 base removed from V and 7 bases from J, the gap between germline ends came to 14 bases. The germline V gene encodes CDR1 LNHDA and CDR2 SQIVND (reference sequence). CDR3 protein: CASSIGPIGGQPQHF. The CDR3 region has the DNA TGTGCCAGTAGTATAGGGCCCATCGGGGGGCAGCCCCAGCATTTT.

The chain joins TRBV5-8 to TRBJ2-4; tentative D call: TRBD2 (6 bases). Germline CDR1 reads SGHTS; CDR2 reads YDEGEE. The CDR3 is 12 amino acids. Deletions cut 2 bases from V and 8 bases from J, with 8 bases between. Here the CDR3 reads CASSFGGHIQYF. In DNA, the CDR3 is TGTGCCAGCAGCTTTGGAGGGCACATTCAGTACTTC.

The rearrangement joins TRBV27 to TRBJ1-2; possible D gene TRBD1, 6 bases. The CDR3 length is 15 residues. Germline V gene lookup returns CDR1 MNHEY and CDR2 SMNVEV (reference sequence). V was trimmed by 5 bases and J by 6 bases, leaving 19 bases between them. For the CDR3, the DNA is TGTGCCAGCAGTAGCGGACGGGGGGCTGGAGATGGCTACACCTTC. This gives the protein CASSSGRGAGDGYTF.

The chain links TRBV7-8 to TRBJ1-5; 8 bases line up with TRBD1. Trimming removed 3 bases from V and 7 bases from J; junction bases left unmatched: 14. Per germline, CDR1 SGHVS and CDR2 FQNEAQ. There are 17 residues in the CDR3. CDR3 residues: CASSFQGAGLRGQPQHF. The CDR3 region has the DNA TGTGCCAGCAGCTTCCAGGGGGCCGGGCTGCGGGGGCAGCCCCAGCATTTT. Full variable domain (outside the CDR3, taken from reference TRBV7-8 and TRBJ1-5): GAGVSQSPRYKVAKRGQDVALRCDPISGHVSLFWYQQALGQGPEFLTYFQNEAQLDKSGLPSDRFFAERPEGSVSTLKIQRTQQEDSAVYLCASSFQGAGLRGQPQHFGDGTRLSIL.

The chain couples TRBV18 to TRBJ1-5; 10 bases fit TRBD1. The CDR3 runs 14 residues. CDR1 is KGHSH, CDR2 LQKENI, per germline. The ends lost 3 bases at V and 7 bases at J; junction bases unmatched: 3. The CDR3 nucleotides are TGTGCCAGCTCACCCGGGACAGGGGAACAGCCCCAGCATTTT. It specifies CASSPGTGEQPQHF.

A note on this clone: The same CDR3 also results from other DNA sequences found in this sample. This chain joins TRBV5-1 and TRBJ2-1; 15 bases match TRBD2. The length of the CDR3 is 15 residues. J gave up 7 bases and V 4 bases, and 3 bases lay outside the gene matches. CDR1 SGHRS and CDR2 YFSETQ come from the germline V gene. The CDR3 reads CASSQGLAGGNEQFF. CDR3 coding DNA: TGCGCCAGCAGCCAGGGACTAGCGGGGGGAAATGAGCAGTTCTTC.

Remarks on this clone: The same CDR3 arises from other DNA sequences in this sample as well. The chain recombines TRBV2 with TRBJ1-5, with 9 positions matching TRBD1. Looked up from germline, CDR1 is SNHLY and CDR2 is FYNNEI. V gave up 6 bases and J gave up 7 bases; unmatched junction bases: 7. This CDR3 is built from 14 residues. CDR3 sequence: CASSGTGQRQPQHF. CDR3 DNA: TGTGCCAGCAGCGGGACAGGGCAAAGGCAGCCCCAGCATTTT.

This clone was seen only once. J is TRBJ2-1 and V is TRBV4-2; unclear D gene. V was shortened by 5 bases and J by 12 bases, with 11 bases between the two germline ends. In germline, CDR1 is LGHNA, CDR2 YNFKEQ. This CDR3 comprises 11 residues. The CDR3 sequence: CASSSQLGQFF. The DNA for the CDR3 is TGTGCCAGCAGCTCCCAACTTGGGCAGTTCTTC.

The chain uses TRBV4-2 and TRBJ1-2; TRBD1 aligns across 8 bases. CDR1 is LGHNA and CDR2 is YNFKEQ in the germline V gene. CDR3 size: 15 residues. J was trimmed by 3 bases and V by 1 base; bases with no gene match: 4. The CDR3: CASSQVPGQDYGYTF. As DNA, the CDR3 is TGTGCCAGCAGCCAAGTCCCGGGACAGGACTATGGCTACACCTTC.

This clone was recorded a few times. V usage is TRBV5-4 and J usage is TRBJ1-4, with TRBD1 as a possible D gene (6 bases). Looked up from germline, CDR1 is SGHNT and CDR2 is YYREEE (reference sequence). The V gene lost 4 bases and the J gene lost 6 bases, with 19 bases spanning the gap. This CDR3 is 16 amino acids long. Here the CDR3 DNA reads TGTGCCAGCAGCACCGGGATCCGCGAGGGGGATGAAAAACTGTTTTTT. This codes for CASSTGIREGDEKLFF. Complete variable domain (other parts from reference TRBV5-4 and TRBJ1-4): ETGVTQSPTHLIKTRGQQVTLRCSSQSGHNTVSWYQQALGQGPQFIFQYYREEENGRGNFPPRFSGLQFPNYSSELNVNALELDDSALYLCASSTGIREGDEKLFFGSGTQLSVL.

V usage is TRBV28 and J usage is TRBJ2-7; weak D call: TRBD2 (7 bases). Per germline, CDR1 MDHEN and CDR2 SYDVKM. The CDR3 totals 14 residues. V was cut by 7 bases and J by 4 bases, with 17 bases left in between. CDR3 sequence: CASKAGAIGYEQYF. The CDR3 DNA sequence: TGTGCCAGCAAGGCGGGGGCGATCGGGTACGAGCAGTACTTC.

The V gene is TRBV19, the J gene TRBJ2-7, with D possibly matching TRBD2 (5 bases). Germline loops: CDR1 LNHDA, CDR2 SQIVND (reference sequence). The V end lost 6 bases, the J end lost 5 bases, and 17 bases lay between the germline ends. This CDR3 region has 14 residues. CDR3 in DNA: TGTGCCAGTAGGTATAGACGGGATTCCAACGAGCAGTACTTC. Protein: CASRYRRDSNEQYF.

CDR3 sequence (DNA): TGTGCCAGCAGCCAAGGGTCCAGGCCGGAGACCCAGTACTTC. It yields the protein CASSQGSRPETQYF. This chain links TRBV3-1 (or the pseudogene TRBV3-2) with TRBJ2-5; D ambiguous. Germline V gene data show CDR1 as LGHDT and CDR2 as YNNKEL (reference sequence). This CDR3 spans 14 amino acids. Trimming left V 1 base short and J 5 bases short, with 11 bases between.

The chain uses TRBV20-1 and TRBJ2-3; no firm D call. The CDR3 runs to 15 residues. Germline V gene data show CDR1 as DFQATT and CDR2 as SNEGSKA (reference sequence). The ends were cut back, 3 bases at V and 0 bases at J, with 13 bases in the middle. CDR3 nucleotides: TGCAGTGCTAGTGACACCCAGCGAAGCACAGATACGCAGTATTTT. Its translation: CSASDTQRSTDTQYF.

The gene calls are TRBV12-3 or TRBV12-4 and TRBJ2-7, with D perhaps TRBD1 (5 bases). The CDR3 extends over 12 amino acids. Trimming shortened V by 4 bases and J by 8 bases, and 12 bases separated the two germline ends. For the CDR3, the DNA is TGTGCCAGCAGTTACCTGGACACCCAGCAGTACTTC. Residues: CASSYLDTQQYF.

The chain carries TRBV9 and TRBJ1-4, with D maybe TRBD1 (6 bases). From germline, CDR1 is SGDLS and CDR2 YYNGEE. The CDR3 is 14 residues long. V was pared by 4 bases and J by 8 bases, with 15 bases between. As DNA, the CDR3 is TGTGCCAGCAGCTACTCTGGGCAGGGGGAAAAACTGTTTTTT. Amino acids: CASSYSGQGEKLFF.

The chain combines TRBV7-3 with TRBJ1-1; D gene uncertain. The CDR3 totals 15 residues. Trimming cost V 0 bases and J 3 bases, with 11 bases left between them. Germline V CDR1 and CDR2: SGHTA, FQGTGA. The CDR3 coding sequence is TGTGCCAGCAGCTTAACGGGAGCAGCGGACACTGAAGCTTTCTTT. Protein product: CASSLTGAADTEAFF.

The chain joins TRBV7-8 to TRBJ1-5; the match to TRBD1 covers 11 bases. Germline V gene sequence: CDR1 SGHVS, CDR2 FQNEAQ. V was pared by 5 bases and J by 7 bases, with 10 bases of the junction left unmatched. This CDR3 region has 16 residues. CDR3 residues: CASSQMGQGVFQPQHF. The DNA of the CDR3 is TGTGCCAGCAGCCAAATGGGACAGGGGGTGTTCCAGCCCCAGCATTTT.

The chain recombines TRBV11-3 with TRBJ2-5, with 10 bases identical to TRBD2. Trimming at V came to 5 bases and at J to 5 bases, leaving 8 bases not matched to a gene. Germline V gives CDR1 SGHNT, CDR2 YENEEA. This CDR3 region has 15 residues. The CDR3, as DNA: TGTGCCAGCAGCACCGGGACTAGCGAAAGGGAGACCCAGTACTTC. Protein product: CASSTGTSERETQYF. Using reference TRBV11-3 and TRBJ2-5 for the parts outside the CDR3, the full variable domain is EAGVVQSPRYKIIEKKQPVAFWCNPISGHNTLYWYLQNLGQGPELLIRYENEEAVDDSQLPKDRFSAERLKGVDSTLKIQPAELGDSAVYLCASSTGTSERETQYFGPGTRLLVL.

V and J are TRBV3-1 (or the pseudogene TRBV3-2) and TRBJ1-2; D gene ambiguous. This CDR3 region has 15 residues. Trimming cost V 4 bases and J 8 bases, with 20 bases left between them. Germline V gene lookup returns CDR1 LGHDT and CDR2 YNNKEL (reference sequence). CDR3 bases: TGTGCCAGCAGCCCTACCCGCCGAATGACTCACGGCTACACCTTC. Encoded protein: CASSPTRRMTHGYTF.

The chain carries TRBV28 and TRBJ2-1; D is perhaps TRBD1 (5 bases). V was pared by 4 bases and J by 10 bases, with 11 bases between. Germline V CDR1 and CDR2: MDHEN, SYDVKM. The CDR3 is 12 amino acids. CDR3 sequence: CASSSGSYEQFF. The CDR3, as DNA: TGTGCCAGCAGTTCAGGGTCGTACGAGCAGTTCTTC.

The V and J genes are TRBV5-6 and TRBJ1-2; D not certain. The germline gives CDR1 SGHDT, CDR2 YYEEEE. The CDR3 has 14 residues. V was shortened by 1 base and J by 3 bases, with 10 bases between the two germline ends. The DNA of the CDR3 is TGTGCCAGCAGCTTGAGTCTGGAGTACTATGGCTACACCTTC. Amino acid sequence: CASSLSLEYYGYTF. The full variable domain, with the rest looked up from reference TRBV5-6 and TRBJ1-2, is DAGVTQSPTHLIKTRGQQVTLRCSPKSGHDTVSWYQQALGQGPQFIFQYYEEEERQRGNFPDRFSGHQFPNYSSELNVNALLLGDSALYLCASSLSLEYYGYTFGSGTRLTVV.

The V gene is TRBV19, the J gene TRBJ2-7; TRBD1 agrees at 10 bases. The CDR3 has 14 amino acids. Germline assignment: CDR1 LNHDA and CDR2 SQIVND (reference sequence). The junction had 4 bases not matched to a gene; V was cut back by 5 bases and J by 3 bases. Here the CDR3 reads CASSSRDRGYEQYF. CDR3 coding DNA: TGTGCCAGTAGTTCCCGGGACAGGGGCTACGAGCAGTACTTC.